This TCR beta chain was identified during a study of T cells expressing NK-cell markers. The CDR3 loop spans 14 amino acids. CDR1 and CDR2 (germline): KGHSH, LQKENI. Researchers built TCR beta cDNA using 5'RACE template switching with UMIs. Using the 5' RACE reads, TCRdb records one entry per CDR3 protein without DNA. The listing records 200,000 to 300,000 distinct CDR3 sequences. The rearrangement uses TRBV18 and TRBJ2-7. Material for sequencing was blood T cells: a sorted CD56 or NKG2C T cell subset, CD4+ or CD8+ T cells, or bulk PBMC T cells (not recorded which). The source of this sequence is a young man in good health. CDR3 protein: CASSPEVGPYEQYF.